The clone carrying this T cell receptor (beta chain) came up a few times. Its target is unknown. CDR3 length: 13 amino acids. J lost 11 bases, V lost 3 bases, and 8 bases had no gene match. Germline-derived CDR1 and CDR2 are KGHSH and LQKENI. The data stem from a study of T-cell memory formation after mild COVID-19. TCRdb used MiXCR to reprocess the 5' RACE reads, holding one entry per CDR3 protein. The table lists about 290,000 distinct CDR3 sequences, 15% to 20% of them singletons, with roughly 22% in the top ten. Notes on the study in general: Chiefly within CM and EM were the contracting CD4+ clones; CD8+ ones were within EMRA. Researchers found some responding clones in pre-infection memory, a sign that cross-reactive memory joined. Day 15 to 85 contracting clones showed balanced CD4/CD8; day 15 to 37 expanders favored CD4+.

What was sequenced was PBMCs or a T cell subset sorted from them (not recorded which). V gene TRBV18 combines with J gene TRBJ1-1; 8 positions agree with TRBD1. This receptor was identified in a man aged 18 to 30 who had mild COVID-19 (a few samples of this study predate the infection). Cell type and time point are not known. CDR3: CASSPTGEGIAFF. The CDR3 nucleotides are TGTGCCAGCTCACCGACAGGGGAGGGGATTGCTTTCTTT.